The source of this TCR beta chain is a study of T cells after yellow fever vaccination (dated by TCRdb to about 2019). Concerning the study at large: Libraries from fractions with low cell numbers were prepared with the SMART-Seq v4 Ultra Low Input RNA kit. To follow T-cell clones before and after primary and booster YFV17D yellow fever vaccination, bulk TCR alpha and beta repertoires were sequenced over time. Blood was collected at multiple timepoints before and after primary and secondary immunization, and bulk PBMC replicates and cell subsets were isolated. Two healthy male donors made up the cohort, one aged 18 to 30 years and the other aged 30 to 40 years.

In regard to this clonotype: Its antigen specificity is not known. Base-call qualities are not available, and no considerably larger clone is one nucleotide away.

The meaning of the sample's treatment or condition label: live attenuated yellow fever vaccine strain. At each blood-draw timepoint, two biological replicates of bulk PBMCs were collected. A standard Ficoll-Paque protocol was used to isolate PBMCs from peripheral blood. TriZol was used to extract RNA from bulk PBMCs, CD4 and CD8 fractions, and dextramer-positive and dextramer-negative fractions. Taken from the germline V gene, the CDR1 and CDR2 loops are MNHEY and SVGAGI. The CDR3 numbers 18 residues from cysteine through phenylalanine. This entry keeps only the CDR3 DNA: 54 bases, framed from base 1. Trimming accounts for 4 bases at V and 0 bases at J, while the number of junction bases matched to no gene is 11. Synthesis of TCR cDNA relied on 5'RACE template switching, a step that introduced a universal primer site along with unique molecular identifiers. Priming for cDNA synthesis came from both the TCR alpha and TCR beta constant segments. Two PCR steps were used to amplify libraries, with sample barcodes and sequencing adapters being added in the second step. Sequencing of libraries was done on Illumina HiSeq 2500 (2x100 bp) or NovaSeq (2x150 bp). Turning to the authors' computational methods: Demultiplexing of reads and collapsing into UMI consensus sequences were performed with MIGEC, and V(D)J alignment was carried out with MiXCR. Vaccine-responding clonotypes were defined with edgeR using replicate PBMC samples, requiring FDR below 0.01 and a log2 fold change above 5 up to day 15. Bulk clonotypes were assigned CD4 or CD8 identity according to which sequenced CD4 or CD8 repertoire held them at higher abundance. The raw public data were reprocessed by TCRdb itself: fastp quality trimming at Q25, MiXCR clonotype calling, in-frame beta chains only. Each CDR3 protein appears once, grouped with its most common genes and DNA. These V and J calls rely on TCRdb rather than the paper's analysis. In this sample the table shows 550,000 to 750,000 distinct CDR3 sequences, 13% of which occur a single time. The ten largest clones take up about 14% of the sample.

Findings and caveats that apply to the study as a whole: Compared with the primary T-cell response, the secondary T-cell response was weaker but faster, peaking on day 5 rather than day 15. After the booster, most clones that had expanded after primary vaccination were detected again (about 95% of CD4 and around nine tenths of CD8), suggesting broad maintenance of memory. Because the study included only a couple of donors, the extent to which the findings can be generalized is limited. Because abundant contaminating clonotypes from the bulk population could be contained in FACS-sorted repertoires, computational filtering was required. A small share of clonotypes was detected in both CD4 and CD8 compartments, with the overlap likely arising from convergent recombination.

The sequence was obtained from a man younger than 40 who received the YFV17D yellow fever vaccine. This specimen was PBMCs, taken on the day of the yellow fever booster vaccination. Here the chain combines TRBV6-5 and TRBJ2-1, with TRBD2 matching 8 junction bases. Here the CDR3 is given as CASSSLAGSTSSYNEQFF. The DNA sequence is TGTGCCAGCAGTTCCCTAGCGGGTTCTACAAGCTCCTACAATGAGCAGTTCTTC.